This TCR beta chain comes out of a study of CD8+CD57+ T cells in acquired aplastic anemia. Sequencing was done on patients that had shown CD8+CD57+ cell expansion by flow cytometry. On this clonotype itself: Given the absence of the conserved phenylalanine or tryptophan at the CDR3 end, a read error is likely. The DNA is omitted, as the CDR3 cannot be located on it reliably, and the CDR3 follows TCRdb's listing.

Investigators profiled TCR beta VDJ and CDR3 from genomic DNA template. TCRdb reanalysed the reads using MiXCR and keeps one entry per CDR3 protein. The sample records approximately 250,000 distinct CDR3 sequences, roughly 80% being singletons. Germline V gene sequence: CDR1 LNHDA, CDR2 SQIVND (reference sequence). The CDR3 length equals 16 residues, ends included. The TCR was taken from a human donor with aplastic anemia. The rearrangement uses TRBV19 and TRBJ2-1; the D segment call TRBD1 is taken from the table without a DNA check. Specimen: sorted CD4+, CD8+, or CD8+CD57+ T cells (not recorded which) from PBMCs. The chain's CDR3 is CASSIHLQGASAGAIV.